A single sample is the source of the 8 T cell receptor beta chains below, sequenced in a study of T-cell reconstitution after alpha-beta-depleted transplantation in children. Using unique molecular identifiers, the investigators prepared the TCRbeta library. TCRdb ran MiXCR on the PCR reads and lists one entry per CDR3 protein. The profile shows a few hundred thousand distinct CDR3 sequences, roughly a tenth of them singletons. The sample here was PBMCs from the stem cell graft donor, taken from the stem cell graft. These TCRs come from a human donor who donated a stem cell graft to a child with SCID.

This clonotype has a handful of counts. The gene calls are TRBV30 and TRBJ2-5; TRBD2 matches 9 bases. The CDR3 runs 14 residues. The trim removed 0 bases at V and 3 bases at J, leaving 2 bases unmatched. Germline assignment: CDR1 GTSNPN and CDR2 SVGIG (reference sequence). The CDR3 sequence is CAWSVRLAEETQYF. CDR3 DNA sequence: TGTGCCTGGAGTGTCCGACTAGCGGAAGAGACCCAGTACTTC.

This clonotype was detected ten times or more. The chain combines TRBV5-1 with TRBJ2-5; D not resolved. From germline, CDR1 is SGHRS and CDR2 YFSETQ. Between the trimmed V and J ends, which lost 1 base and 2 bases, there was a span of 9 bases. CDR3 length: 14 amino acids. In DNA, the CDR3 is TGCGCCAGCAGCTTGATATTCCAACAAGAGACCCAGTACTTC. It translates to CASSLIFQQETQYF.

This clonotype appeared many times. The chain has TRBV12-3 or TRBV12-4 and TRBJ2-1; 10 bases agree with TRBD1. After removal of 4 bases from V and 4 bases from J, the junction contained 7 bases not matched to a gene. CDR3 length equals 16 residues. DNA of the CDR3: TGTGCCAGCAGTTCCCGGGGACAGGGGACATACAATGAGCAGTTCTTC. This gives the protein CASSSRGQGTYNEQFF.

At least ten counts were recorded for this clonotype. The chain recombines TRBV15 with TRBJ1-5; the match to TRBD1 covers 8 bases. Losses at the gene ends were 0 bases for V and 8 bases for J; bases not matched to a gene: 12. The length of the CDR3 is 17 residues. Germline V gives CDR1 LNHNV, CDR2 YYDKDF (reference sequence). The CDR3 DNA reads as TGTGCCACCAGCAGAGATCTTGCCAGGGGGCTAAGAAAGCCCCAGCATTTT. Protein product: CATSRDLARGLRKPQHF.

This clonotype was counted ten times or more. This rearrangement joins TRBV7-2 to TRBJ1-4; TRBD1 is a possible D gene (5 bases). V was clipped by 3 bases and J by 5 bases, with 16 bases between them. CDR1 and CDR2 from the germline V gene are SGHTA and FQGNSA. This CDR3 spans 16 amino acids. The CDR3 DNA is TGTGCCAGCAGCTTTGGAGGCGGACACGGAAATGAAAAACTGTTTTTT. Translating gives CASSFGGGHGNEKLFF.

The table lists this clonotype with many counts. This chain connects TRBV5-1 to TRBJ1-6; a weak D match, TRBD1 (5 bases). Looked up from germline, CDR1 is SGHRS and CDR2 is YFSETQ. This CDR3 is built from 13 residues. Deletions cut 5 bases from V and 8 bases from J, with 11 bases between. CDR3 coding DNA: TGCGCCAGCAGAGGGGAGGCGGATTCACCCCTCCACTTT. Protein sequence: CASRGEADSPLHF.

This chain uses TRBV20-1 with TRBJ2-1, with 9 positions matching TRBD1. V was clipped by 4 bases and J by 7 bases; unmatched bases: 8. This CDR3 spans 14 amino acids. The germline V gene encodes CDR1 DFQATT and CDR2 SNEGSKA (reference sequence). The CDR3 sequence is CSATPGTGWNEQFF. For the CDR3, the DNA is TGCAGTGCTACCCCCGGGACAGGGTGGAATGAGCAGTTCTTC.

Comment on this clonotype: It may be a read error: a sequence one base away is much more abundant. CDR3 in amino acids: CSVGKGYEQYF. CDR3 nucleotides: TGCAGTGTTGGCAAGGGCTACGAGCAGTACTTC. The chain combines TRBV20-1 with TRBJ2-7; unclear D gene. The CDR3 runs 11 residues. V lost 7 bases and J 3 bases, leaving 10 bases between the germline ends. Germline CDR1 reads DFQATT; CDR2 reads SNEGSKA (reference sequence).